The rows below give T cell receptor beta chains drawn from one sample of a study of blood T cell repertoires in COVID-19. Clones were sequenced by immunoSEQ multiplex PCR, and TCRdb holds only the in-frame ones, with some missing. The sample contains around 160,000 clones, under 90% of which appear only once. The sample consisted of PBMCs or T cells enriched from blood (not recorded which). Source of these receptors: a woman aged 60-75 years who had recovered from COVID-19. The CDR3 runs from the conserved cysteine through the conserved F or W. Fields, in order: D gene, J gene, V gene, clone size, CDR3 protein, CDR3 DNA. D genes are given only for firm matches. Only some rows state a clone size, as once, few, many or a class for expanded clones.

- | TRBJ2-4 | TRBV11-2 | few | CASSYSEENIQYF | TGTGCCAGCAGTTACTCGGAGGAAAACATTCAGTACTTC
- | TRBJ2-1 | TRBV6-5 | - | CASRTANYNEQFF | TGTGCCAGCCGGACAGCAAATTACAATGAGCAGTTCTTC
- | TRBJ2-7 | TRBV6-5 | few | CASEFGPEQYF | TGTGCCAGCGAATTCGGTCCCGAGCAGTACTTC
TRBD2 | TRBJ2-1 | TRBV3-1/TRBV3-2 | - | CASSQMKTSGGLDEQFF | TGTGCCAGCAGCCAGATGAAGACTAGCGGGGGTCTCGATGAGCAGTTCTTC
- | TRBJ1-1 | TRBV2 | - | CASSEGHGTEAFF | TGTGCCAGCAGTGAAGGGCATGGCACTGAAGCTTTCTTT
TRBD2 | TRBJ2-1 | TRBV7-3 | - | CASSLRVGGGAFDNEQFF | TGTGCCAGCAGCTTAAGAGTAGGCGGGGGGGCCTTCGACAATGAGCAGTTCTTC
- | TRBJ2-3 | TRBV19 | - | CASRLEGGLSDTQYF | TGTGCCAGTAGGCTAGAGGGGGGGCTCTCAGATACGCAGTATTTT
- | TRBJ1-6 | TRBV6-5 | - | CASRNREGTSPLHF | TGTGCCAGCAGAAACAGGGAGGGAACTTCACCCCTCCACTTT
TRBD2 | TRBJ2-3 | TRBV3-1/TRBV3-2 | - | CARGGGQRRGDTQYF | TGTGCCCGCGGGGGGGGACAGCGACGGGGAGATACGCAGTATTTT
TRBD1 | TRBJ1-1 | TRBV19 | - | CASSLTGGYAEAFF | TGTGCCAGTAGTCTCACAGGGGGCTACGCTGAAGCTTTCTTT
TRBD1 | TRBJ2-5 | TRBV10-3 | - | CAISIGQGRLDQYF | TGTGCCATCAGCATCGGACAGGGCCGTTTGGACCAGTACTTC
- | TRBJ1-3 | TRBV12-5 | - | CASGLGDRPGNTIYF | TGTGCTAGTGGTTTGGGTGACAGGCCTGGAAACACCATATATTTT
- | TRBJ2-2 | TRBV6-6 | few | CASQWGSGELFF | TGTGCCAGCCAGTGGGGCTCCGGGGAGCTGTTTTTT
- | TRBJ1-2 | TRBV6-5 | - | CASSYLGGGYTF | TGTGCCAGCAGTTACTTGGGGGGTGGCTACACCTTC
TRBD1 | TRBJ1-1 | TRBV2 | - | CASRGPTGSTEAFF | TGTGCCAGCAGGGGCCCGACAGGGAGCACTGAAGCTTTCTTT
TRBD2 | TRBJ2-1 | TRBV6-5 | - | CATSGRGREQFF | TGTGCCACCTCCGGGAGGGGAAGGGAGCAGTTCTTC
- | TRBJ2-1 | TRBV7-9 | - | CASSLVQVRYNEQFF | TGTGCCAGCAGCTTAGTACAGGTCAGATACAATGAGCAGTTCTTC
TRBD2 | TRBJ2-7 | TRBV18 | - | CASSPREGLGSYEQYF | TGTGCCAGCTCACCAAGGGAGGGGCTGGGGTCTTACGAGCAGTACTTC
- | TRBJ2-3 | TRBV4-2 | - | CASSQEQGQTDTQYF | TGTGCCAGCAGCCAGGAGCAGGGCCAAACAGATACGCAGTATTTT
TRBD1 | TRBJ1-2 | TRBV2 | - | CASKGQASGYTF | TGTGCCAGCAAGGGACAGGCCTCTGGCTACACCTTC